This T cell receptor (beta chain) was sequenced during a study of PD-1 blockade in mismatch repair-deficient tumors. Across the whole study: Patients had some twelve mismatch repair-deficient cancer types, all previously treated and progressing.

Findings and caveats of the study: Tumor-resident clones, often absent from pretreatment blood, expanded after pembrolizumab and then contracted.

TCR sequencing covered a few patients who responded to pembrolizumab. A remark on this clone: Its antigen remains unknown.

Data came from immunoSEQ multiplex PCR; TCRdb stores just in-frame clones and leaves some out. Seen here are roughly 120,000 clones, roughly 90% observed once, and the top ten hold 12%. In germline, CDR1 is PRHDT, CDR2 FYEKMQ (reference sequence). The trim removed 6 bases at V and 1 base at J, leaving 4 bases unmatched. The CDR3 covers 15 residues. The sample consisted of peripheral blood, taken about 17 months after starting pembrolizumab. This clonotype was obtained from an adult with mismatch repair-deficient cancer. The chain combines TRBV13 with TRBJ2-1; TRBD2 matches 9 bases. The CDR3 is CASSQLAGSYNEQFF. For the CDR3, the DNA is TGTGCCAGCAGTCAGCTAGCGGGGTCCTACAATGAGCAGTTCTTC.